This TCR beta chain is drawn from a study of cytomegalovirus exposure and HLA in healthy donors. This clone is a singleton in its sample. Between the trimmed V and J ends, which lost 4 bases and 6 bases, there was a span of 19 bases. This CDR3 region has 16 residues. Germline CDR1 reads LGHNA; CDR2 reads YSLEER. Researchers ran the PCR with 60 Vbeta and 13 Jbeta primers. The method was immunoSEQ multiplex PCR; TCRdb's version includes in-frame clones alone and lacks a portion of them. The table includes 180,000 or so clones, 65% to 85% detected once. The sample was PBMCs. This chain joins TRBV4-3 and TRBJ2-1; perhaps TRBD1 as D (6 bases). This TCR derives from a young woman in good health and CMV-seronegative. The CDR3 nucleotides are TGCGCCAGCAGCCGAGTGACGGACAGAAAATGCAATGAGCAGTTCTTC. Translation: CASSRVTDRKCNEQFF.